This entry concerns a single T cell receptor beta chain. Which antigen it targets is not known. Base qualities are not recorded, but no much larger clone differs from it by a single base. Libraries of naive CD8 T cells were built from anywhere between roughly 17,000 and 1,100,000 sorted cells, with 10%, 30% or 50% of the purified RNA used. Naive CD8 T cells, defined as CD8+CD4-CCR7+CD45RA+, were FACS-sorted into RLT Plus buffer on a BD FACSAria II. To test detection sensitivity, Jurkat RNA equal to around 11 TCR copies was added to samples of roughly 17,000-1,100,000 naive CD8 T cells. CD8 T cells were enriched using RosetteSep CD8+ T Cell Enrichment Cocktail and Ficoll-Paque, and the enriched cells then underwent ACK red cell lysis. Reading from cysteine to phenylalanine, the CDR3 counts 13 amino acids. Of all the DNA, just the CDR3 is kept, 39 bases in frame from base 1. From a lookup of the germline V gene, CDR1 and CDR2 are SNHLY and FYNNEI. V and J are truncated by 6 bases and 0 bases respectively, leaving an intervening sequence of 9 bases.

These data come from a study of molecular identifiers for immune sequencing clone quantification (dated by TCRdb to the late 2010s). Regarding the study in general: For a replicate experiment, the RNA from either about 20,000 or 100,000 naive CD8 T cells was divided into five aliquots, and four of those aliquots went on to sequencing. CD8 T cells were used in a methods study to benchmark molecular-identifier clustering-based TCR repertoire sequencing (MIDCIRS) and TCR RNA copy counting. The paper as a whole reports these results and caveats: Modeling gave about three recovered TCR RNA copies per cell versus 8 to 10 by digital PCR, implying around 31% capture efficiency. Naive libraries contained spiked-in Jurkat TCR RNA (10 copies' worth), which is not part of the donor repertoire. In CMV-specific effector cells, clones with more than 20 RNA copies accounted for over 97% of molecules, whereas in naive cells such clones accounted for under 1%. Highly expanded clone sizes could be underestimated if identical TCR molecules share a barcode. When barcode sub-clustering was omitted, TCR diversity was inflated by chimeric consensus sequences, with chimeras reaching as high as 47%. A single cell's worth of spiked-in Jurkat TCR RNA was reported detectable even among 850,000 to 1,000,000 naive CD8 T cells.

Libraries were made using PCR. Instrument used: Illumina HiSeq 4000. Preparation of bulk TCR libraries followed a previously described approach, with the TCR primers listed in Table S5. Purification of total RNA was performed with the Qiagen AllPrep DNA/RNA kit. Before analysis, reads from multiple sequencing runs of the same library were pooled. Turning to the authors' computational methods: Reads were retained only if their TCR constant sequence matched exactly, and those retained reads were trimmed to 150 nt and grouped according to their 12-nt molecular barcodes. Reads within each barcode group were sub-clustered using a 15% Levenshtein threshold, and quality-weighted consensus sequences were constructed for each RNA molecule. Non-functional sequences were filtered out, along with any lower-count sequence sitting one edit away from another sequence. Based on fitting two negative binomial distributions, any barcode sub-cluster with under 20% of the maximum read count was discarded. TCRdb trimmed public reads at Q25 via fastp, called clones via MiXCR and kept in-frame beta chains. Rows with a matching CDR3 protein are joined into one entry that keeps the most common DNA and genes. For this entry, the V and J calls and clone size follow TCRdb and not the study's own pipeline. In all, the sample holds under 75,000 distinct CDR3 sequences, and around 19% of those were seen once. The biggest ten clones account for about 1.5% of the sample.

Sequenced: naive CD8+ T cells from blood, with Jurkat cell RNA spiked in. The cell subset or site label here, explained by the study, means: FACS-sorted CD8+CD4-CCR7+CD45RA+ naive T cells. The rearrangement joined TRBV2 to TRBJ2-7, with the D segment identity uncertain. The receptor was isolated from a human donor in good health. Some libraries in this study had Jurkat cell RNA spiked in. The sequenced DNA: TGTGCCAGCAGGGATCAGGCCTCCTACGAGCAGTACTTC. This translates into CASRDQASYEQYF.